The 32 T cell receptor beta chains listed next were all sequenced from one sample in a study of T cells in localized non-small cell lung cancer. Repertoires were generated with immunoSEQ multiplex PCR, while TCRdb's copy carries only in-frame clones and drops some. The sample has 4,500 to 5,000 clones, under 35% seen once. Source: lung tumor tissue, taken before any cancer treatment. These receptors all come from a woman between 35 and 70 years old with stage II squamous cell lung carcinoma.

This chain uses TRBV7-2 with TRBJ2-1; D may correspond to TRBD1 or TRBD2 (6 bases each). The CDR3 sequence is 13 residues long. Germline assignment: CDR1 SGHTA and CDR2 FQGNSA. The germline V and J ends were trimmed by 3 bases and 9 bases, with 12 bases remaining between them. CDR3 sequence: CASSFGGGPEQFF. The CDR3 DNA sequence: TGTGCCAGCAGCTTCGGAGGGGGGCCTGAGCAGTTCTTC. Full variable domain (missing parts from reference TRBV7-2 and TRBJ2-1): GAGVSQSPSNKVTEKGKDVELRCDPISGHTALYWYRQSLGQGLEFLIYFQGNSAPDKSGLPSDRFSAERTGGSVSTLTIQRTQQEDSAVYLCASSFGGGPEQFFGPGTRLTVL.

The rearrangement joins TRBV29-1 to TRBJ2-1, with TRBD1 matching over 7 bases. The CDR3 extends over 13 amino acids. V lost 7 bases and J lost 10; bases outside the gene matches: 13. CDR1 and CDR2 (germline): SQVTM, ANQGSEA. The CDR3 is CSAAELTGAEQFF. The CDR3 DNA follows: TGCAGCGCCGCCGAACTTACAGGGGCCGAGCAGTTCTTC.

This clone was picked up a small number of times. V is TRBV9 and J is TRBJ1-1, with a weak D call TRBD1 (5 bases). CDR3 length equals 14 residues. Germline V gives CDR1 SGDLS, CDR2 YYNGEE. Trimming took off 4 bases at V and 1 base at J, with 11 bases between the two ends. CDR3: CASSPGTANTEAFF. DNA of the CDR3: TGTGCCAGCAGCCCCGGGACGGCGAACACTGAAGCTTTCTTT. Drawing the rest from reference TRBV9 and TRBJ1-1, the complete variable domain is DSGVTQTPKHLITATGQRVTLRCSPRSGDLSVYWYQQSLDQGLQFLIQYYNGEERAKGNILERFSAQQFPDLHSELNLSSLELGDSALYFCASSPGTANTEAFFGQGTRLTVV.

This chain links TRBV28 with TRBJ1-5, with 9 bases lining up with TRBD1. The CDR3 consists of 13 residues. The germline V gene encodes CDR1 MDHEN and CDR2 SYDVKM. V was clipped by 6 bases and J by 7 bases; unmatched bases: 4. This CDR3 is CASSDRGGQPQHF. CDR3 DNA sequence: TGTGCCAGCAGCGACAGGGGGGGACAGCCCCAGCATTTT.

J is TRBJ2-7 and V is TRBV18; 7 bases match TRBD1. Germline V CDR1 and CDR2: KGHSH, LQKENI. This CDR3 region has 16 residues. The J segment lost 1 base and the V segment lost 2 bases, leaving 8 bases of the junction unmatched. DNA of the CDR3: TGTGCCAGCTCACCAACACCGGACAGGAGATCCTACGAGCAGTACTTC. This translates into CASSPTPDRRSYEQYF.

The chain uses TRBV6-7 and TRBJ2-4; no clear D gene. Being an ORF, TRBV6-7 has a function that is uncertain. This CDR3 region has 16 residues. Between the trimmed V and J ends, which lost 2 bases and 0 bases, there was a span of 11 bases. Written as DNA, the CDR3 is TGTGCCAGCAGTTACCCGCAGAATCTAGCCAAAAACATTCAGTACTTC. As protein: CASSYPQNLAKNIQYF.

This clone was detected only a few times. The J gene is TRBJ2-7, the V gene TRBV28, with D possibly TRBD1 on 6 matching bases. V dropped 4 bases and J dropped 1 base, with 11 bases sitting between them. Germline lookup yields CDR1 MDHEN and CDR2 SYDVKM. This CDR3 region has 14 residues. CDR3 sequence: CASSSTGRSYEQYF. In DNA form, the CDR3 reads TGTGCCAGCAGTTCCACAGGGCGATCCTACGAGCAGTACTTC.

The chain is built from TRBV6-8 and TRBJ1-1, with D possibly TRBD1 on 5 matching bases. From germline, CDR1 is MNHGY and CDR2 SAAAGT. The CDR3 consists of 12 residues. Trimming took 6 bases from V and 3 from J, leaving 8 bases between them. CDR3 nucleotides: TGTGCCAGCAGCCGGGACTACACTGAAGCTTTCTTT. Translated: CASSRDYTEAFF.

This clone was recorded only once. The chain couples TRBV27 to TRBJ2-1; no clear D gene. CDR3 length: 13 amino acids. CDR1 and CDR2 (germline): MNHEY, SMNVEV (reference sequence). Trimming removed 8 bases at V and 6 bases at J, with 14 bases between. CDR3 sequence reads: CASGSTLRNEQFF. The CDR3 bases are TGTGCCAGCGGGTCTACTCTTCGCAATGAGCAGTTCTTC.

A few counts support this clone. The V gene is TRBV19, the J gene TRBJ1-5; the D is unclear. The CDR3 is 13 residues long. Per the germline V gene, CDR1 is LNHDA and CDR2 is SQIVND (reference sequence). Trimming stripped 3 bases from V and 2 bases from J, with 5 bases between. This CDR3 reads CASSISRNQPQHF. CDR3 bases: TGTGCCAGTAGTATCAGTCGCAATCAGCCCCAGCATTTT.

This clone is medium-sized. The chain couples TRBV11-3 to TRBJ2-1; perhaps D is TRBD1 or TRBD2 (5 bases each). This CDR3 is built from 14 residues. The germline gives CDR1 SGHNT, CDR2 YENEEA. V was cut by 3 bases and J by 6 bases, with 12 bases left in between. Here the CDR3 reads CASSLGTVPNEQFF. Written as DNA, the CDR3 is TGTGCCAGCAGCTTGGGGACGGTCCCCAATGAGCAGTTCTTC.

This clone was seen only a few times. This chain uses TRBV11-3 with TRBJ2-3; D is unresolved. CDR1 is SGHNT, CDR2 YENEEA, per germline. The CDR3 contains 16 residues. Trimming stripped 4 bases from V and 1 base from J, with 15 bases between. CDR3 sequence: CASSSSRVARTDTQYF. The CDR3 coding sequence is TGTGCCAGCAGCTCCAGCCGGGTCGCTCGCACAGATACGCAGTATTTT.

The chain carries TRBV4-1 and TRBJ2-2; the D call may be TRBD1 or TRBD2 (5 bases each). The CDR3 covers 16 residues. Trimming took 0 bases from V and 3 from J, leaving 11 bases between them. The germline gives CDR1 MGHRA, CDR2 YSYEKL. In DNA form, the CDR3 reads TGCGCCAGCAGCCAAGATCCGGGGCCTGACACCGGGGAGCTGTTTTTT. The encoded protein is CASSQDPGPDTGELFF.

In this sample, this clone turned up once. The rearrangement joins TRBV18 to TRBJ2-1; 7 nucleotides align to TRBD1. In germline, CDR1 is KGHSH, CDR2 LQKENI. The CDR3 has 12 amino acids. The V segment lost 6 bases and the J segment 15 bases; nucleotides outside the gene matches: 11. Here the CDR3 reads CASSPIGQEAFF. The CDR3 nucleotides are TGTGCCAGCTCCCCTATCGGACAGGAGGCGTTCTTC.

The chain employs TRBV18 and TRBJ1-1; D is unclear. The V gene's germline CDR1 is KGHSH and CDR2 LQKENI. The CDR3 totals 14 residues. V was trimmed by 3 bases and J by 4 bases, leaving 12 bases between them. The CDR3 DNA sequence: TGTGCCAGCTCACCCCCGGGGTGGGCCACTGAAGCTTTCTTT. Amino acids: CASSPPGWATEAFF.

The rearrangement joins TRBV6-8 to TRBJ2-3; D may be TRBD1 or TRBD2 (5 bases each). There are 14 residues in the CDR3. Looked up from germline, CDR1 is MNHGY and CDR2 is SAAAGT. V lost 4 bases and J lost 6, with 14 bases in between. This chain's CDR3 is CASSSGTQWDTQYF. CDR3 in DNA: TGTGCCAGCAGTTCCGGGACCCAGTGGGATACGCAGTATTTT.

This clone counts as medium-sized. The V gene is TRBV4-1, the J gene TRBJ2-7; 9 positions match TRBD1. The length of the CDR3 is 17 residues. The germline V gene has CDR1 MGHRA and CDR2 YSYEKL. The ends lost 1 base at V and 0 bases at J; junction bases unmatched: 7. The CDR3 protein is CASSQVTGGASSYEQYF. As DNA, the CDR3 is TGCGCCAGCAGCCAAGTTACAGGGGGCGCGAGCTCCTACGAGCAGTACTTC.

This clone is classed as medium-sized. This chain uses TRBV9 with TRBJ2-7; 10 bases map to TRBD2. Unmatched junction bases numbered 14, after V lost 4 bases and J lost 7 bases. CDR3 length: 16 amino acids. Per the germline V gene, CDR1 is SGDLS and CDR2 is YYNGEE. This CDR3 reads CASSPRTSGGFREQYF. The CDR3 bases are TGTGCCAGCAGCCCCCGGACTAGCGGTGGCTTTCGTGAGCAGTACTTC.

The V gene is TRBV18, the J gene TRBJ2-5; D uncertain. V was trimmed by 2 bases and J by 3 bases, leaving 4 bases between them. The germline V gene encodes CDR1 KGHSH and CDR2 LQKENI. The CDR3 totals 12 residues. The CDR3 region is CASSPNEETQYF. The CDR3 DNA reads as TGTGCCAGCTCACCAAACGAAGAGACCCAGTACTTC.

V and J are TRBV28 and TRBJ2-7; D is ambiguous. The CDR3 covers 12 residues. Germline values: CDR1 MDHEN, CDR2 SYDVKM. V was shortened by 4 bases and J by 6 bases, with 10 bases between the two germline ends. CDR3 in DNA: TGTGCCAGCAGTTGGACGGGCCTCGAGCAGTACTTC. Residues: CASSWTGLEQYF.

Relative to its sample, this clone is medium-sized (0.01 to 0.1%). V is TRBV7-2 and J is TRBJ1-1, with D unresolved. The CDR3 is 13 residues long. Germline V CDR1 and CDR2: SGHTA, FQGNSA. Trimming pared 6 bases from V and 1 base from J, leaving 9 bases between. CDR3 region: CASSSTRNTEAFF. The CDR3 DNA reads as TGTGCCAGCAGTTCCACTCGGAACACTGAAGCTTTCTTT. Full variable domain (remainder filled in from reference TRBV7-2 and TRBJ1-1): GAGVSQSPSNKVTEKGKDVELRCDPISGHTALYWYRQSLGQGLEFLIYFQGNSAPDKSGLPSDRFSAERTGGSVSTLTIQRTQQEDSAVYLCASSSTRNTEAFFGQGTRLTVV.

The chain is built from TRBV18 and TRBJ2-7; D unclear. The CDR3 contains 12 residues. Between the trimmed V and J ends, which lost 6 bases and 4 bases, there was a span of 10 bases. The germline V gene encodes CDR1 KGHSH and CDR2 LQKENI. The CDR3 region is CASSPQSYEQYF. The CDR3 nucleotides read TGTGCCAGCTCGCCGCAGAGTTACGAGCAGTACTTC. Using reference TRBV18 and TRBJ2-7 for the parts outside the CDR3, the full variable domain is NAGVMQNPRHLVRRRGQEARLRCSPMKGHSHVYWYRQLPEEGLKFMVYLQKENIIDESGMPKERFSAEFPKEGPSILRIQQVVRGDSAAYFCASSPQSYEQYFGPGTRLTVT.

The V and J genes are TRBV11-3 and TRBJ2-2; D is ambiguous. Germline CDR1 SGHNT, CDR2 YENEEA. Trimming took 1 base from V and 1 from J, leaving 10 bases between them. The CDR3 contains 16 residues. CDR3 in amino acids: CASSLGVSLNTGELFF. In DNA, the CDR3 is TGTGCCAGCAGCTTAGGAGTGAGTTTGAACACCGGGGAGCTGTTTTTT. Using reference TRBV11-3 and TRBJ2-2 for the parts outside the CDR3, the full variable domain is EAGVVQSPRYKIIEKKQPVAFWCNPISGHNTLYWYLQNLGQGPELLIRYENEEAVDDSQLPKDRFSAERLKGVDSTLKIQPAELGDSAVYLCASSLGVSLNTGELFFGEGSRLTVL.

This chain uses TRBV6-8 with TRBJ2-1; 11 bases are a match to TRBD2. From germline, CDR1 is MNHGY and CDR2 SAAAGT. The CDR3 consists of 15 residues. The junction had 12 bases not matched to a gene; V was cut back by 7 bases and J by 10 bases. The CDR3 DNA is TGTGCCAGCACGCACCCGGGACTAGCGGCAGGGGAGCAGTTCTTC. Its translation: CASTHPGLAAGEQFF.

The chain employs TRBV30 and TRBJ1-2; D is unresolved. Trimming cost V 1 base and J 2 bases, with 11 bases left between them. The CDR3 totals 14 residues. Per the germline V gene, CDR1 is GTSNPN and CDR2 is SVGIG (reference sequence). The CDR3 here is CAWSAPGINYGYTF. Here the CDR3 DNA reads TGTGCCTGGAGTGCCCCGGGAATAAACTATGGCTACACCTTC.

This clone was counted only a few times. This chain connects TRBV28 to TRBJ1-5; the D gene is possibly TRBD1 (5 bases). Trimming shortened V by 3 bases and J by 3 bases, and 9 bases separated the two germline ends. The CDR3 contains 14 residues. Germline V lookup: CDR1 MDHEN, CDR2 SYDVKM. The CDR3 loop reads CASSFTGFNQPQHF. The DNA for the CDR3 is TGTGCCAGCAGTTTTACAGGCTTCAATCAGCCCCAGCATTTT.

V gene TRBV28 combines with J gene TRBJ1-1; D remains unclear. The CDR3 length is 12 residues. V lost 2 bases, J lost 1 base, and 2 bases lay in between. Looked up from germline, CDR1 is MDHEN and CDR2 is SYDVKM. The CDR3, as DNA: TGTGCCAGCAGTTTACAGAACACTGAAGCTTTCTTT. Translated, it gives CASSLQNTEAFF.

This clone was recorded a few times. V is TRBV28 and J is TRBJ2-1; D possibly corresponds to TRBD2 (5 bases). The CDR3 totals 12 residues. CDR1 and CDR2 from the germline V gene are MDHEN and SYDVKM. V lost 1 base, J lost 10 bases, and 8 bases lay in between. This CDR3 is CASSLLSGEQFF. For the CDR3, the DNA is TGTGCCAGCAGTTTATTGTCGGGGGAGCAGTTCTTC.

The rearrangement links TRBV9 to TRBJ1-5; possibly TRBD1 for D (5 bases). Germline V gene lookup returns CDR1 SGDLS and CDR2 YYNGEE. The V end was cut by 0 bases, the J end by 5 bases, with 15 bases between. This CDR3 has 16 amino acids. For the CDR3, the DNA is TGTGCCAGCAGCGTAGTAAGTGGGGCACCACATCAGCCCCAGCATTTT. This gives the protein CASSVVSGAPHQPQHF. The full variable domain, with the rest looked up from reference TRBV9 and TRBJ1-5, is DSGVTQTPKHLITATGQRVTLRCSPRSGDLSVYWYQQSLDQGLQFLIQYYNGEERAKGNILERFSAQQFPDLHSELNLSSLELGDSALYFCASSVVSGAPHQPQHFGDGTRLSIL.

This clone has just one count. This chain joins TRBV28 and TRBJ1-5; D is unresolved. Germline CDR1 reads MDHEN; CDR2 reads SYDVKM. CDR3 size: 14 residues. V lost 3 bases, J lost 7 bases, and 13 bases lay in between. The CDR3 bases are TGTGCCAGCAGTTTCGTGGGATTCGGACAGCCCCAGCATTTT. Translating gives CASSFVGFGQPQHF. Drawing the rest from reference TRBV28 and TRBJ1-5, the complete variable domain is DVKVTQSSRYLVKRTGEKVFLECVQDMDHENMFWYRQDPGLGLRLIYFSYDVKMKEKGDIPEGYSVSREKKERFSLILESASTNQTSMYLCASSFVGFGQPQHFGDGTRLSIL.

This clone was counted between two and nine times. The CDR3: CASSLDVGTGGYEQYF. DNA of the CDR3: TGCGCCAGCAGCTTGGATGTCGGGACAGGGGGTTACGAGCAGTACTTC. The genes are TRBV5-1 and TRBJ2-7, with 11 bases aligning to TRBD1. Looked up from germline, CDR1 is SGHRS and CDR2 is YFSETQ. The J segment lost 4 bases and the V segment lost 0 bases, leaving 6 bases of the junction unmatched. This CDR3 is built from 16 residues. The full variable domain, completed using reference TRBV5-1 and TRBJ2-7, is KAGVTQTPRYLIKTRGQQVTLSCSPISGHRSVSWYQQTPGQGLQFLFEYFSETQRNKGNFPGRFSGRQFSNSRSEMNVSTLELGDSALYLCASSLDVGTGGYEQYFGPGTRLTVT.

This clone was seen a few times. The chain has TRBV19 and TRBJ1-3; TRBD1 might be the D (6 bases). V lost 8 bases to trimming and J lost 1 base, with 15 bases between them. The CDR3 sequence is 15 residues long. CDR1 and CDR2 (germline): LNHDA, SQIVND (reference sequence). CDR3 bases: TGTGCCAGTGGCCGAGGGGGGACATCTGGAAACACCATATATTTT. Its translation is CASGRGGTSGNTIYF.